Presented here are 9 T cell receptor beta chains from one specimen sequenced in a study of shared clonotypes between healthy human individuals. Assay: immunoSEQ multiplex PCR; the TCRdb copy retains only in-frame clones and omits some. Seen here are some 2,100,000 clones, 90% to 96% observed once, and the top ten hold 0.1% to 0.15%. The specimen sequenced was naive CD4+ T cells sorted from blood. Subset defined: CD45RA+ positively selected. The receptor source for this set is a man aged 18 to 29 in good health.

About this clone itself: This sample includes further DNA sequences coding for the same CDR3. V is TRBV5-4 and J is TRBJ2-7, with D possibly TRBD1 on 6 matching bases. CDR1 is SGHNT and CDR2 is YYREEE in the germline V gene (reference sequence). This CDR3 is 12 amino acids long. Trimming cost V 4 bases and J 3 bases, with 8 bases left between them. This CDR3 is CASSVDSYEQYF. As DNA, the CDR3 is TGTGCCAGCAGCGTGGACAGCTACGAGCAGTACTTC.

The J gene is TRBJ1-4, the V gene TRBV18, with TRBD1 matching over 7 bases. V shed 3 bases and J 4 bases; nucleotides not matched to a gene: 5. Germline-derived CDR1 and CDR2 are KGHSH and LQKENI. This CDR3 spans 15 amino acids. This CDR3 reads CASSPYRDSNEKLFF. Written as DNA, the CDR3 is TGTGCCAGCTCACCGTACCGGGACAGTAATGAAAAACTGTTTTTT.

This clone was detected once. This rearrangement joins TRBV30 to TRBJ1-3; no clear D. The CDR3 has 13 amino acids. Germline lookup yields CDR1 GTSNPN and CDR2 SVGIG (reference sequence). Trimming removed 6 bases at V and 1 base at J, with 10 bases between. CDR3 in DNA: TGTGCCTGTTCAACCTCATCTGGAAACACCATATATTTT. Translating it yields CACSTSSGNTIYF.

The rearrangement uses TRBV30 and TRBJ2-4, with unresolved D. Trimming shortened V by 0 bases and J by 0 bases, and 18 bases separated the two germline ends. In germline, CDR1 is GTSNPN, CDR2 SVGIG (reference sequence). The CDR3 is made up of 18 amino acids. CDR3 region: CAWSVMVIGDLAKNIQYF. The CDR3, as DNA: TGTGCCTGGAGTGTTATGGTTATAGGAGATCTAGCCAAAAACATTCAGTACTTC.

The rearrangement joins TRBV2 to TRBJ2-3, with D unresolved. Trimming removed 5 bases from V and 2 bases from J, with 8 bases in between. The CDR3 runs 13 residues. Germline V gives CDR1 SNHLY, CDR2 FYNNEI. CDR3 sequence reads: CASSSDYTDTQYF. CDR3 in DNA: TGTGCCAGCAGTTCTGATTACACAGATACGCAGTATTTT.

In regard to this clone: Other DNA sequences in the same sample also yield this CDR3. This rearrangement joins TRBV30 to TRBJ1-1, with no clear D. The germline CDR1 and CDR2 sequences are GTSNPN and SVGIG (reference sequence). The V end lost 1 base, the J end lost 4 bases, and 10 bases lay between the germline ends. There are 13 residues in the CDR3. The CDR3: CAWSGGGGTEAFF. CDR3 DNA: TGTGCCTGGAGTGGGGGTGGTGGCACTGAAGCTTTCTTT.

This rearrangement joins TRBV5-5 to TRBJ2-7; 8 bases match TRBD1. V lost 3 bases, J lost 2 bases, and 7 bases stayed unmatched. The germline V gene has CDR1 SGHKS and CDR2 YYEKEE (reference sequence). This CDR3 spans 15 amino acids. The CDR3 DNA reads as TGTGCCAGCAGCTACGACAGGGGCTCCGCCTACGAGCAGTACTTC. It translates to CASSYDRGSAYEQYF. The full variable domain, in which reference TRBV5-5 and TRBJ2-7 provide the parts outside the CDR3, is DAGVTQSPTHLIKTRGQQVTLRCSPISGHKSVSWYQQVLGQGPQFIFQYYEKEERGRGNFPDRFSARQFPNYSSELNVNALLLGDSALYLCASSYDRGSAYEQYFGPGTRLTVT.

V is TRBV28 and J is TRBJ1-5, with D possibly matching TRBD1 (6 bases). With 6 bases removed from V and 1 base from J, the gap between germline ends came to 10 bases. The CDR3 is 14 amino acids. CDR1 and CDR2 (germline): MDHEN, SYDVKM. The CDR3 nucleotides are TGTGCCAGCAGCAGGACAGAGAGCAATCAGCCCCAGCATTTT. Its translation is CASSRTESNQPQHF.

This CDR3 reads CAWSVQGATQPQHF. CDR3 nucleotides: TGTGCCTGGAGTGTACAAGGGGCCACTCAGCCCCAGCATTTT. The chain couples TRBV30 to TRBJ1-5, with D possibly matching TRBD1 (5 bases). The CDR3 contains 14 residues. Germline-derived CDR1 and CDR2 are GTSNPN and SVGIG (reference sequence). Trimming shortened V by 0 bases and J by 6 bases, and 12 bases separated the two germline ends.